The clone carrying this T cell receptor (beta chain) was seen at least ten times. Germline lookup yields CDR1 MNHEY and CDR2 SVGEGT. The CDR3 spans 14 residues. The germline V and J ends were trimmed by 2 bases and 1 base, with 9 bases remaining between them. The entry originates in a study of T cells in Graves' hyperthyroidism and ophthalmopathy. For the study at large: Peripheral blood sampling occurred at initial diagnosis, before any treatment.

Hyperthyroidism in the patients, aged 18 to 65, was newly diagnosed and under 2 months in duration. Each 10 ml fresh peripheral blood draw supplied the PBMCs. RNA transcripts were the template for amplifying TCR beta CDR3 regions. The study used the HTBI primer set for a first-round RT-PCR of the TCR CDR3. TCRdb itself ran the multiplex PCR reads through MiXCR, one entry per CDR3 protein. The sample consists of around 700,000 distinct CDR3 sequences, roughly a third of them appearing once. The genes are TRBV6-2 or TRBV6-3 and TRBJ2-7, with no clear D. The source of this sequence is a middle-aged woman with Graves' hyperthyroidism. The sequenced sample was blood. The CDR3 nucleotides are TGTGCCAGCAGTTACGACGAGCCTTCCTACGAGCAGTACTTC. This translates into CASSYDEPSYEQYF.